The source of this T cell receptor (beta chain) is a study of T cell repertoires in cytomegalovirus infection. Study-wide context: Researchers turned to recently identified HLA-C-restricted CMV epitopes as well as well-studied HLA-B-restricted ones. Through public TCR beta signatures, both CMV infection and matching HLA type were indicated. Whole-study findings and limits: HLA-C-restricted CMV clonotypes gave the most frequent clonotype in two of eight donors.

This clonotype occurred a few times. Its target is unknown. The ends lost 5 bases at V and 3 bases at J; junction bases unmatched: 8. The CDR3 is made up of 15 amino acids. CDR1 SNHLY and CDR2 FYNNEI come from the germline V gene. Via MiXCR, TCRdb re-called the reads, giving one row per CDR3 protein. This sample has around 900,000 distinct CDR3 sequences, with approximately 31% found just once. This receptor was taken from a human donor in good health (CMV status not recorded). Some clones in this sample may be carry-over from other donors' samples. The sample was cultured CD8+ T cells from PBMCs, taken from culture after CMV antigen stimulation. The V gene is TRBV2, the J gene TRBJ2-7, with 9 bases fitting TRBD1. CDR3 protein: CASSPPGQGYYEQYV. In DNA form, the CDR3 reads TGTGCCAGCAGTCCGCCGGGACAGGGATACTACGAGCAGTACGTC.